This T cell receptor beta chain emerged from a study of blood T cell repertoires in COVID-19. Per germline, CDR1 SEHNR and CDR2 FQNEAQ (reference sequence). The J segment lost 7 bases and the V segment lost 5 bases, leaving 9 bases of the junction unmatched. There are 15 residues in the CDR3. Using immunoSEQ multiplex PCR, the repertoire was profiled, and TCRdb retains in-frame clones only, with some absent. The sample yields some 150,000 clones, roughly 80% seen once. The sequence was obtained from a human donor in a cohort sampled during active COVID-19. Sequencing was done on a sample of peripheral blood. This chain connects TRBV7-9 to TRBJ1-5; the match to TRBD1 covers 9 bases. CDR3: CASSTTGGSGQPQHF. DNA of the CDR3: TGTGCCAGCAGCACCACAGGGGGCTCGGGGCAGCCCCAGCATTTT.